The rows below give T cell receptor beta chains drawn from one sample of a study of somatic mutations in cytotoxic T cells in rheumatoid arthritis. Profiling relied on immunoSEQ multiplex PCR, and the TCRdb table lists in-frame clones only, not all of them. The sample has 18,000 or so clones, about 70% seen once. Material: CD8+ T cells sorted from blood. The receptor set was obtained from a woman aged 55-69 years in good health. The CDR3 runs from the conserved cysteine through the conserved F or W. A D gene is named only where the DNA matches it firmly. Expanded clones are given a class, and other clones once, few, many or no size at all.

abundance | d_gene | j_gene | v_gene | CDR3nt | CDR3aa
NA | NA | TRBJ2-1 | TRBV6-5 | TGTGCCAGCACCCCCGGAGGCGAATACAATGAGCAGTTCTTC | CASTPGGEYNEQFF
NA | NA | TRBJ2-1 | TRBV4-2 | TGTGCCAGCAGCCAAGGCGATGCCCAGGGGCCTGACAATGAGCAGTTCTTC | CASSQGDAQGPDNEQFF
NA | NA | TRBJ2-1 | TRBV4-1 | TGCGCCAGCAGCCAGACGTATGACTCCTACAATGAGCAGTTCTTC | CASSQTYDSYNEQFF
NA | NA | TRBJ2-3 | TRBV19 | TGTGCCAGTAGTATCCCCCGGGGTGGGGTCAACACAGATACGCAGTATTTT | CASSIPRGGVNTDTQYF
few | NA | TRBJ1-1 | TRBV29-1 | TGCAGCGTTCGCTGGTTTACGGGCACTGAAGCTTTCTTT | CSVRWFTGTEAFF
NA | NA | TRBJ1-3 | TRBV5-1 | TGCGCCAGCAGCTTGTTAGGGAGAGGGAACTCTGGAAACACCATATATTTT | CASSLLGRGNSGNTIYF
few | NA | TRBJ2-3 | TRBV27 | TGTGCCAGCAGCCTAGGAGTCACAGATACGCAGTATTTT | CASSLGVTDTQYF
NA | TRBD1 | TRBJ2-1 | TRBV6-5 | TGTGCCAGCAGTTCAGACAGGGGCTCCTACAATGAGCAGTTCTTC | CASSSDRGSYNEQFF
NA | TRBD1 | TRBJ1-4 | TRBV2 | TGTGCCAGCAGTGAAGGAAACAGGGGGGATGAAAAACTGTTTTTT | CASSEGNRGDEKLFF
NA | TRBD1 | TRBJ2-7 | TRBV7-6 | TGTGCCAGCAGCCCAAGGACAGGGGGCCCCGAGCAGTACTTC | CASSPRTGGPEQYF
NA | NA | TRBJ1-2 | TRBV4-1 | TGCGCCAGCAGCCAAGAGTCTAACTATGGCTACACCTTC | CASSQESNYGYTF
once | NA | TRBJ1-1 | TRBV6-5 | TGTGCCAGCACCGCAGGGACCCTTGGCTACACTGAAGCTTTCTTT | CASTAGTLGYTEAFF
NA | TRBD2 | TRBJ2-1 | TRBV11-3 | TGTGCCAGCAGCGCGTCTAGCGGGATTGACTATGAGCAGTTCTTC | CASSASSGIDYEQFF
NA | TRBD2 | TRBJ2-3 | TRBV10-3 | TGTGCCATCAGTGCGGGGGACTACAACACAGATACGCAGTATTTT | CAISAGDYNTDTQYF
NA | NA | TRBJ1-1 | TRBV30 | TGTGCCTGGAGTTATAGTGGCATGAACACTGAAGCTTTCTTT | CAWSYSGMNTEAFF
NA | NA | TRBJ2-7 | TRBV2 | TGTGCCAGCCGCGGGACAGCCTACGAGCAGTACTTC | CASRGTAYEQYF
NA | NA | TRBJ1-1 | TRBV6-5 | TGTGCCAGCACTGAGGGAGGAATGAACACTGAAGCTTTCTTT | CASTEGGMNTEAFF
once | TRBD1 | TRBJ1-4 | TRBV29-1 | TGCAGCGTTGCGAGGACAGGGGGCGCGAAATACGAAAAACTGTTTTTT | CSVARTGGAKYEKLFF
NA | NA | TRBJ1-5 | TRBV27 | TGTGCCAGCAAATCGAGGGGCAATCAGCCCCAGCATTTT | CASKSRGNQPQHF
NA | NA | TRBJ1-6 | TRBV14 | TGTGCCAGCAGCCAGCTTCGGGGTAATTCACCCCTCCACTTT | CASSQLRGNSPLHF
NA | TRBD2 | TRBJ2-1 | TRBV10-2 | TGCGCCATCTCCGGGACTAGCAAGGGTTACAATGAGCAGTTCTTC | CAISGTSKGYNEQFF